Below, 27 T cell receptor beta chains from the same sample are listed, as sequenced in a study of blood T cell repertoires in COVID-19. Profiling relied on immunoSEQ multiplex PCR, and the TCRdb table lists in-frame clones only, not all of them. The table lists 120,000 or so clones, around three quarters of them singletons. Sequenced sample: peripheral blood. The receptor set was obtained from a man in his forties with active or convalescent COVID-19.

The chain uses TRBV5-5 and TRBJ1-1, with unresolved D. This CDR3 is built from 15 residues. Germline loops: CDR1 SGHKS, CDR2 YYEKEE (reference sequence). V was shortened by 0 bases and J by 0 bases, with 9 bases between the two germline ends. This chain's CDR3 is CASSLAVNMNTEAFF. CDR3 nucleotide sequence: TGTGCCAGCAGCTTGGCCGTGAACATGAACACTGAAGCTTTCTTT.

This clone occurred once. The chain is built from TRBV2 and TRBJ1-2, with D maybe TRBD1 (6 bases). There are 14 residues in the CDR3. CDR1 SNHLY and CDR2 FYNNEI come from the germline V gene. Between the trimmed V and J ends, which lost 6 bases and 0 bases, there was a span of 11 bases. The CDR3 coding sequence is TGTGCCAGCAGGGGACACCTAGCTAACTATGGCTACACCTTC. It is translated as CASRGHLANYGYTF.

V is TRBV30 and J is TRBJ2-7; the D gene is possibly TRBD1 (5 bases). Germline CDR1 and CDR2: GTSNPN and SVGIG (reference sequence). The CDR3 sequence is 12 residues long. The V and J ends lost 2 bases and 0 bases respectively, with 5 bases between them. In DNA form, the CDR3 reads TGTGCCTGGAGTAGGGGCTCCTACGAGCAGTACTTC. Translation gives CAWSRGSYEQYF.

The genes are TRBV7-9 and TRBJ2-5; D is unresolved. Trimming left V 3 bases short and J 5 bases short, with 16 bases between. The CDR3 has 15 residues. Germline V CDR1 and CDR2: SEHNR, FQNEAQ (reference sequence). CDR3 nucleotides: TGTGCCAGCAGCTTTCACTTTTCAGACGGGGAGACCCAGTACTTC. This codes for CASSFHFSDGETQYF.

The chain recombines TRBV19 with TRBJ2-1; tentative D call: TRBD2 (5 bases). Trimming took off 7 bases at V and 0 bases at J, with 13 bases between the two ends. Germline values: CDR1 LNHDA, CDR2 SQIVND (reference sequence). The CDR3 runs to 15 residues. In nucleotides, the CDR3 is TGTGCCAGTAACGAGGGCCTCAGCTCCTACAATGAGCAGTTCTTC. Translating it yields CASNEGLSSYNEQFF.

Only a few counts were recorded for this clone. The rearrangement uses TRBV28 and TRBJ1-6; TRBD1 might be the D (6 bases). CDR1 and CDR2 (germline): MDHEN, SYDVKM. V dropped 1 base and J dropped 6 bases, with 10 bases sitting between them. This CDR3 has 15 residues. CDR3 coding DNA: TGTGCCAGCAGTTTATCAGGGGTAGGTAATTCACCCCTCCACTTT. It yields the protein CASSLSGVGNSPLHF.

V is TRBV7-9 and J is TRBJ2-3; 7 bases are a match to TRBD1. Unmatched junction bases numbered 3, after V lost 0 bases and J lost 6 bases. The CDR3 is 14 amino acids. Germline V CDR1 and CDR2: SEHNR, FQNEAQ (reference sequence). CDR3 bases: TGTGCCAGCAGCTTAGCGATGGACAGGGATACGCAGTATTTT. This codes for CASSLAMDRDTQYF.

The count of this clone is one. This sequence joins TRBV11-3 and TRBJ2-1; 11 bases map to TRBD1. Germline V lookup: CDR1 SGHNT, CDR2 YENEEA. V dropped 1 base and J dropped 2; count of bases not matched to a gene: 1. The CDR3 consists of 16 residues. The CDR3 spells CASSLAGQGAYNEQFF. As DNA, the CDR3 is TGTGCCAGCAGCTTAGCGGGACAGGGGGCCTACAATGAGCAGTTCTTC. The whole variable domain, remainder taken from reference TRBV11-3 and TRBJ2-1, is EAGVVQSPRYKIIEKKQPVAFWCNPISGHNTLYWYLQNLGQGPELLIRYENEEAVDDSQLPKDRFSAERLKGVDSTLKIQPAELGDSAVYLCASSLAGQGAYNEQFFGPGTRLTVL.

The chain couples TRBV3-1 (or the pseudogene TRBV3-2) to TRBJ2-5; TRBD2 is a possible D gene (6 bases). The V gene lost 4 bases and the J gene lost 5 bases, with 17 bases spanning the gap. Looked up from germline, CDR1 is LGHDT and CDR2 is YNNKEL (reference sequence). This CDR3 spans 15 amino acids. CDR3 sequence reads: CASSPRDSLVETQYF. In nucleotides, the CDR3 is TGTGCCAGCAGCCCCCGGGACTCCTTAGTGGAGACCCAGTACTTC.

CDR3 DNA: TGTGCCAGCAGCCCTAGGCAGGGGGAAAAACTGTTTTTT. This codes for CASSPRQGEKLFF. The chain has TRBV12-3 or TRBV12-4 and TRBJ1-4; D is perhaps TRBD1 (6 bases). This CDR3 has 13 amino acids. V lost 6 bases, J lost 8 bases, and 13 bases lay in between.

The chain is built from TRBV11-2 and TRBJ2-5; 10 nucleotides line up with TRBD1. CDR1 and CDR2 (germline): SGHAT, FQNNGV. V lost 6 bases, J lost 6 bases, and 31 bases stayed unmatched. The CDR3 has 22 residues. In nucleotides, the CDR3 is TGTGCCAGCAGTTTGGGAATTAGCAGCTATTTTGGGGGGACAGGGGCAAGGAAGACCCAGTACTTC. It codes for CASSLGISSYFGGTGARKTQYF.

This clone was recorded only once. J is TRBJ1-2 and V is TRBV9; 8 bases agree with TRBD1. CDR3 size: 14 residues. With 4 bases clipped from V and 6 bases from J, the junction kept 8 bases outside the gene matches. Germline V CDR1 and CDR2: SGDLS, YYNGEE. The DNA for the CDR3 is TGTGCCAGCAGCCGGTCGGGGACAGGCAATGGCTACACCTTC. This codes for CASSRSGTGNGYTF. The full variable domain, completed using reference TRBV9 and TRBJ1-2, is DSGVTQTPKHLITATGQRVTLRCSPRSGDLSVYWYQQSLDQGLQFLIQYYNGEERAKGNILERFSAQQFPDLHSELNLSSLELGDSALYFCASSRSGTGNGYTFGSGTRLTVV.

The genes are TRBV5-5 and TRBJ1-1; weak D call: TRBD1 (6 bases). Germline loops: CDR1 SGHKS, CDR2 YYEKEE (reference sequence). V shed 1 base and J shed 0 bases, with 16 bases lying between them. This CDR3 is 17 amino acids long. CDR3 nucleotide sequence: TGTGCCAGCAGCTTGTTACACCTGACAGGAATGAACACTGAAGCTTTCTTT. Translating gives CASSLLHLTGMNTEAFF.

This chain's CDR3 is CATAGGPQDTQYF. The CDR3 coding sequence is TGTGCCACCGCGGGAGGACCCCAAGATACGCAGTATTTT. This rearrangement joins TRBV15 to TRBJ2-3, with 8 bases matching TRBD2. CDR1 and CDR2 from the germline V gene are LNHNV and YYDKDF (reference sequence). This CDR3 is 13 amino acids long. J gave up 5 bases and V 8 bases, and 6 bases lay outside the gene matches.

The chain carries TRBV5-1 and TRBJ1-6, with 7 bases identical to TRBD1. The ends lost 4 bases at V and 6 bases at J; junction bases unmatched: 7. The CDR3 spans 15 residues. The V gene's germline CDR1 is SGHRS and CDR2 YFSETQ. The CDR3 here is CASSPGQITNSPLHF. The CDR3 DNA follows: TGCGCCAGCAGCCCGGGACAGATTACTAATTCACCCCTCCACTTT.

This chain uses TRBV11-2 with TRBJ1-1; D possibly corresponds to TRBD1 (6 bases). Germline assignment: CDR1 SGHAT and CDR2 FQNNGV. The CDR3 totals 14 residues. V was cut by 7 bases and J by 0 bases, with 12 bases left in between. Written as DNA, the CDR3 is TGTGCCAGCACCCTGGACAGACTGAACACTGAAGCTTTCTTT. This gives the protein CASTLDRLNTEAFF.

The chain is built from TRBV7-6 and TRBJ1-5; the D gene is possibly TRBD1 (6 bases). Germline loops: CDR1 SGHVS, CDR2 FNYEAQ. The CDR3 is 15 residues long. Trimming stripped 5 bases from V and 7 bases from J, with 18 bases between. CDR3 DNA: TGTGCCAGCAGCGAGAGATCAGGGGCGAACCAGCCCCAGCATTTT. It encodes CASSERSGANQPQHF.

The chain links TRBV5-4 to TRBJ2-3; TRBD1 matches 11 bases. Germline CDR1 reads SGHNT; CDR2 reads YYREEE (reference sequence). The CDR3 has 15 residues. Trimming cost V 3 bases and J 5 bases; bases outside gene matches: 5. CDR3 sequence: CASSSPGQGVDTQYF. The CDR3 DNA is TGTGCCAGCAGCTCGCCGGGACAGGGGGTAGATACGCAGTATTTT.

The chain joins TRBV6-6 to TRBJ1-4, with a tentative D call TRBD1 (5 bases). Germline CDR1 is MNHNY and CDR2 is SVGAGI (reference sequence). CDR3 length: 14 amino acids. Trimming shortened V by 7 bases and J by 5 bases, and 14 bases separated the two germline ends. CDR3 sequence reads: CASNPGLLNEKLFF. The CDR3 DNA reads TGTGCCAGCAACCCGGGACTCCTAAATGAAAAACTGTTTTTT.

This clone was observed once. CDR3 nucleotide sequence: TGTGCCAGCCACCGGGAATTGTCCTACGAGCAGTACTTC. Amino acids: CASHRELSYEQYF. V gene TRBV6-5 combines with J gene TRBJ2-7; D possibly corresponds to TRBD2 (5 bases). Germline V gene sequence: CDR1 MNHEY, CDR2 SVGAGI. The CDR3 length is 13 residues. V was pared by 8 bases and J by 1 base, with 12 bases between.

The CDR3 DNA reads as TGTGCCAGTAGCCCCCCGGGACAGCAAGAGACCCAGTACTTC. As protein: CASSPPGQQETQYF. The rearrangement uses TRBV19 and TRBJ2-5; 7 bases align to TRBD1. After removal of 6 bases from V and 2 bases from J, the junction contained 6 bases not matched to a gene. The germline V gene has CDR1 LNHDA and CDR2 SQIVND (reference sequence). The CDR3 spans 14 residues.

The chain couples TRBV21-1 to TRBJ1-5. TRBV21-1 is given as a pseudogene. The CDR3 extends over 15 amino acids. CDR3 loop: CASSKGGGSNQPQHF. CDR3 bases: TGTGCCAGCAGCAAAGGAGGAGGATCGAATCAGCCCCAGCATTTT.

This clone was picked up one time. Other DNA sequences from this sample encode an identical CDR3 as well. The chain links TRBV30 to TRBJ2-2; 10 bases match TRBD2. Germline V gene sequence: CDR1 GTSNPN, CDR2 SVGIG (reference sequence). The CDR3 has 14 amino acids. V dropped 5 bases and J dropped 1; count of bases not matched to a gene: 1. The CDR3 here is CAWRTSGNTGELFF. CDR3 bases: TGTGCCTGGCGGACTAGCGGGAACACCGGGGAGCTGTTTTTT.

CDR3 coding DNA: TGTGCCACCAGCAGCGTCTCCGGGACAGCTACAGATACGCAGTATTTT. Translation: CATSSVSGTATDTQYF. The J gene is TRBJ2-3, the V gene TRBV15, with 7 bases matching TRBD1. The CDR3 length is 16 residues. From germline, CDR1 is LNHNV and CDR2 YYDKDF (reference sequence). Trimming removed 3 bases from V and 3 bases from J; junction bases left unmatched: 9.

This clone was seen a few times. This chain connects TRBV24-1 to TRBJ2-2; a possible D gene is TRBD1 (6 bases). The V and J ends lost 0 bases and 1 base respectively, with 11 bases between them. Germline CDR1 KGHDR, CDR2 SFDVKD. CDR3 length equals 17 residues. The CDR3 DNA reads as TGTGCCACCAGTGATTTGCAACAGGGCGGGAACACCGGGGAGCTGTTTTTT. This codes for CATSDLQQGGNTGELFF.

The J gene is TRBJ1-3, the V gene TRBV7-4, with 9 bases fitting TRBD1. The CDR3 spans 15 residues. Trimming at V came to 8 bases and at J to 4 bases, leaving 9 bases not matched to a gene. The germline V gene has CDR1 SGHVT and CDR2 SQSDAQ. CDR3 residues: CASREGQGWGNTIYF. In DNA, the CDR3 is TGTGCCAGCCGAGAGGGACAGGGCTGGGGAAACACCATATATTTT.

A word on this clone: One junction end disagrees with the germline gene, perhaps due to a read error. This rearrangement joins TRBV7-9 to TRBJ1-1; no clear D gene. This CDR3 is 15 amino acids long. Germline values: CDR1 SEHNR, CDR2 FQNEAQ (reference sequence). The DNA for the CDR3 is TGTGCCAGCACCTTAGGGCAGGCGATGAACACTGAAGCTTTCTTT. Translating it yields CASTLGQAMNTEAFF.